A single sample is the source of the 21 T cell receptor beta chains below, sequenced in a study of cytotoxic CD8 clonotypes in ibrutinib-treated CLL (dated by TCRdb to about 2021). What the time point label conveys for this sample: roughly 2 years on ibrutinib. The library came from the immunoSEQ multiplex PCR assay. This immuneACCESS table, as held by TCRdb, lists in-frame sequences with V and J called but not all clones. Of the missing ones, under half trace to an unresolved V gene in checked studies; the others have no known cause. This sample is represented by 50,000 to 60,000 clones; approximately 87% of them were singletons. The top ten clonotypes cover around 21% of the sample. Sequences were derived from PBMCs, sampled after 24 months of ibrutinib treatment. These receptors were taken from a human donor with chronic lymphocytic leukemia.

This clone has only a few counts. J is TRBJ2-5 and V is TRBV15, with D tentatively TRBD2 (6 bases). The V gene's germline CDR1 is LNHNV and CDR2 YYDKDF (reference sequence). The CDR3 totals 14 residues. Trimming cost V 0 bases and J 4 bases, with 9 bases left between them. CDR3 loop: CATSRDSSGETQYF. In nucleotides, the CDR3 is TGTGCCACCAGCAGAGATAGTAGCGGAGAGACCCAGTACTTC. The full variable domain, completed using reference TRBV15 and TRBJ2-5, is DAMVIQNPRYQVTQFGKPVTLSCSQTLNHNVMYWYQQKSSQAPKLLFHYYDKDFNNEADTPDNFQSRRPNTSFCFLDIRSPGLGDTAMYLCATSRDSSGETQYFGPGTRLLVL.

The chain is built from TRBV6-6 and TRBJ1-1, with TRBD1 matching 7 bases. V lost 6 bases to trimming and J lost 5 bases; unmatched junction nucleotides: 6. This CDR3 has 13 residues. From germline, CDR1 is MNHNY and CDR2 SVGAGI (reference sequence). The CDR3 is CASSPGTATEAFF. As DNA, the CDR3 is TGTGCCAGCAGCCCAGGGACAGCTACTGAAGCTTTCTTT.

This clone was recorded a few times. The chain links TRBV28 to TRBJ2-2, with 13 positions matching TRBD2. Germline trimming cut 6 bases from V and 8 bases from J; bases unmatched to any gene: 9. Germline CDR1 MDHEN, CDR2 SYDVKM. There are 16 residues in the CDR3. CDR3 in DNA: TGTGCCAGCAGAGCACTAGCGGGAGGGCCAACAGGGGAGCTGTTTTTT. Residues: CASRALAGGPTGELFF.

The rearrangement uses TRBV25-1 and TRBJ1-4; 11 positions agree with TRBD1. Germline trimming cut 3 bases from V and 7 bases from J; bases unmatched to any gene: 4. Germline CDR1 and CDR2: MGHDK and SYGVNS. This CDR3 is 15 amino acids long. CDR3 residues: CASSDPGQGVEKLFF. CDR3 nucleotide sequence: TGTGCCAGCAGTGATCCGGGACAGGGGGTTGAAAAACTGTTTTTT. Looking up the rest from reference TRBV25-1 and TRBJ1-4 gives the full variable domain: EADIYQTPRYLVIGTGKKITLECSQTMGHDKMYWYQQDPGMELHLIHYSYGVNSTEKGDLSSESTVSRIRTEHFPLTLESARPSHTSQYLCASSDPGQGVEKLFFGSGTQLSVL.

V usage is TRBV2 and J usage is TRBJ2-1; TRBD1 is a possible D gene (6 bases). V shed 2 bases and J shed 3 bases, with 11 bases lying between them. From germline, CDR1 is SNHLY and CDR2 FYNNEI. The CDR3 sequence is 15 residues long. This chain's CDR3 is CASSEQGTSYNEQFF. The CDR3 nucleotides are TGTGCCAGCAGTGAACAGGGGACGAGCTACAATGAGCAGTTCTTC.

The chain combines TRBV2 with TRBJ2-7; possibly TRBD1 for D (5 bases). The CDR3 covers 14 residues. Trimming stripped 10 bases from V and 2 bases from J, with 18 bases between. Germline CDR1 and CDR2: SNHLY and FYNNEI. CDR3 in amino acids: CATLVWKGTYEQYF. The CDR3 DNA follows: TGTGCCACCCTAGTGTGGAAGGGGACCTACGAGCAGTACTTC. The full variable domain, with the rest looked up from reference TRBV2 and TRBJ2-7, is EPEVTQTPSHQVTQMGQEVILRCVPISNHLYFYWYRQILGQKVEFLVSFYNNEISEKSEIFDDQFSVERPDGSNFTLKIRSTKLEDSAMYFCATLVWKGTYEQYFGPGTRLTVT.

V is TRBV19 and J is TRBJ2-1; 9 bases are shared with TRBD2. The CDR3 covers 15 residues. V lost 5 bases and J lost 6; bases outside the gene matches: 8. CDR1 and CDR2 from the germline V gene are LNHDA and SQIVND (reference sequence). CDR3 coding DNA: TGTGCCAGTAGTCCTCCGGGACTAGCTTTCAATGAGCAGTTCTTC. Translating gives CASSPPGLAFNEQFF.

V and J are TRBV6-5 and TRBJ2-7; weak D call: TRBD1 (6 bases). This CDR3 is built from 14 residues. The V and J ends lost 5 bases and 2 bases respectively, with 13 bases between them. The germline gives CDR1 MNHEY, CDR2 SVGAGI. CDR3: CASSLFEGAYEQYF. Here the CDR3 DNA reads TGTGCCAGCAGTCTCTTTGAGGGGGCCTACGAGCAGTACTTC.

The V gene is TRBV7-9, the J gene TRBJ1-4, with TRBD1 as a possible D gene (5 bases). The V gene lost 1 base and the J gene lost 0 bases, with 15 bases spanning the gap. The CDR3 covers 18 residues. Germline CDR1 reads SEHNR; CDR2 reads FQNEAQ (reference sequence). The CDR3 is CASSLGAGRWTTNEKLFF. CDR3 sequence (DNA): TGTGCCAGCAGCTTAGGGGCAGGGAGATGGACAACTAATGAAAAACTGTTTTTT.

This chain joins TRBV19 and TRBJ2-5, with 10 nucleotides matching TRBD1. V shed 5 bases, J shed 3 bases, and the junction held 3 bases outside the gene matches. This CDR3 comprises 14 residues. CDR1 is LNHDA, CDR2 SQIVND, per germline (reference sequence). As DNA, the CDR3 is TGTGCCAGTAGTCTAGGGACAGGGGAAGAGACCCAGTACTTC. Its translation: CASSLGTGEETQYF.

V is TRBV7-9 and J is TRBJ2-1; no clear D gene. V was cut by 2 bases and J by 10 bases, with 6 bases left in between. Germline CDR1 SEHNR, CDR2 FQNEAQ (reference sequence). The length of the CDR3 is 11 residues. The CDR3 reads CASSLSPEQFF. Written as DNA, the CDR3 is TGTGCCAGCAGCTTATCACCGGAGCAGTTCTTC. Combining the CDR3 with reference TRBV7-9 and TRBJ2-1 gives the whole variable domain DTGVSQNPRHKITKRGQNVTFRCDPISEHNRLYWYRQTLGQGPEFLTYFQNEAQLEKSRLLSDRFSAERPKGSFSTLEIQRTEQGDSAMYLCASSLSPEQFFGPGTRLTVL.

The chain links TRBV6-5 to TRBJ2-7, with TRBD1 matching 7 bases. The CDR3 consists of 15 residues. With 5 bases clipped from V and 2 bases from J, the junction kept 9 bases outside the gene matches. Germline CDR1 MNHEY, CDR2 SVGAGI. CDR3 in DNA: TGTGCCAGCAGTCCTGGGACAGTACAGACCTACGAGCAGTACTTC. Translation gives CASSPGTVQTYEQYF.

The V gene is TRBV18, the J gene TRBJ1-2, with 8 bases fitting TRBD1. The CDR3 is 17 residues long. V was pared by 2 bases and J by 1 base, with 9 bases of the junction left unmatched. Germline CDR1 reads KGHSH; CDR2 reads LQKENI. CDR3: CASSPTGTGVDNYGYTF. CDR3 coding DNA: TGTGCCAGCTCACCAACCGGGACAGGAGTCGATAACTATGGCTACACCTTC.

The chain recombines TRBV4-1 with TRBJ2-1; TRBD2 is a possible D gene (5 bases). Germline V gene lookup returns CDR1 MGHRA and CDR2 YSYEKL. V was cut by 0 bases and J by 0 bases, with 12 bases left in between. CDR3 length: 17 amino acids. The CDR3 protein is CASSQEGSPSSYNEQFF. In DNA form, the CDR3 reads TGCGCCAGCAGCCAAGAGGGGAGCCCGAGCTCCTACAATGAGCAGTTCTTC.

DNA for the CDR3: TGTGCCAGCAGTTTCCAGAAAGCGGGAACAACCTACGAGCAGTACTTC. This codes for CASSFQKAGTTYEQYF. The gene calls are TRBV28 and TRBJ2-7; 7 nucleotides line up with TRBD2. The CDR3 sequence is 16 residues long. The ends lost 3 bases at V and 2 bases at J; junction bases unmatched: 10. Germline V CDR1 and CDR2: MDHEN, SYDVKM.

The V call is TRBV7-9, the J call TRBJ2-3; D may be TRBD2 (5 bases). There are 17 residues in the CDR3. From germline, CDR1 is SEHNR and CDR2 FQNEAQ (reference sequence). Deletions cut 7 bases from V and 3 bases from J, with 23 bases between. CDR3 region: CASTDPMRDSRTDTQYF. The CDR3 DNA follows: TGTGCCAGCACCGACCCCATGAGGGATAGTAGGACAGATACGCAGTATTTT.

This chain joins TRBV30 and TRBJ1-4; 8 nucleotides match TRBD1. The CDR3 is made up of 14 amino acids. Germline V lookup: CDR1 GTSNPN, CDR2 SVGIG (reference sequence). The junction had 7 bases not matched to a gene; V was cut back by 3 bases and J by 7 bases. CDR3 bases: TGTGCCTGGAGCGTGACAGGGGCTCTTGAAAAACTGTTTTTT. This translates into CAWSVTGALEKLFF.

This clone occurred once. This chain links TRBV7-9 with TRBJ2-5, with 8 bases lining up with TRBD2. CDR1 is SEHNR and CDR2 is FQNEAQ in the germline V gene (reference sequence). This CDR3 comprises 17 residues. Germline trimming cut 5 bases from V and 2 bases from J; bases unmatched to any gene: 13. In DNA, the CDR3 is TGTGCCAGCAGCCCGAATGGACTAGCCCCAATACAAGAGACCCAGTACTTC. It encodes CASSPNGLAPIQETQYF.

The V call is TRBV5-1, the J call TRBJ1-5, with 11 bases aligning to TRBD1. CDR3 size: 16 residues. J gave up 7 bases and V 4 bases, and 10 bases lay outside the gene matches. Per the germline V gene, CDR1 is SGHRS and CDR2 is YFSETQ. The CDR3 loop reads CASSPDGTGGGQPQHF. The DNA of the CDR3 is TGCGCCAGCAGCCCGGACGGGACAGGGGGAGGGCAGCCCCAGCATTTT.

V and J are TRBV29-1 and TRBJ2-7; D is unresolved. V was pared by 3 bases and J by 5 bases, with 11 bases between. Germline-derived CDR1 and CDR2 are SQVTM and ANQGSEA. The CDR3 spans 12 residues. The CDR3 region is CSVDQGNHEQYF. CDR3 sequence (DNA): TGCAGCGTTGATCAAGGGAACCACGAGCAGTACTTC.

This chain uses TRBV6-1 with TRBJ1-5, with D tentatively TRBD1 (5 bases). The CDR3 has 14 amino acids. Germline CDR1 is MNHNS and CDR2 is SASEGT. V dropped 7 bases and J dropped 6 bases, with 16 bases sitting between them. In nucleotides, the CDR3 is TGTGCCAGCATTCAGGGAGTGGAGGTTCAGCCCCAGCATTTT. The encoded protein is CASIQGVEVQPQHF.